These 19 T cell receptor beta chains were all obtained from the same sample, sequenced in a study of response to subunit inactivated influenza vaccine. TCRdb used MiXCR to reprocess the RT-PCR reads, holding one entry per CDR3 protein. The table records 450,000 to 600,000 distinct CDR3 sequences, 16% of them present only once. Sequenced here: CD4+ T cells sorted from PBMCs, sampled 23 to 25 months after vaccination. The receptors were gathered from a man aged 50 to 69 who received an inactivated influenza vaccine.

The chain combines TRBV7-2 with TRBJ1-1; D might be TRBD1 (5 bases). The ends were cut back, 5 bases at V and 0 bases at J, with 10 bases in the middle. CDR3 length equals 14 residues. Germline CDR1 and CDR2: SGHTA and FQGNSA. The CDR3 reads CASSQRQLNTEAFF. Written as DNA, the CDR3 is TGTGCCAGCAGCCAAAGACAGCTGAACACTGAAGCTTTCTTT.

At least ten counts were recorded for this clonotype. The chain joins TRBV18 to TRBJ2-7; D perhaps matches TRBD1 (6 bases). The CDR3 is 13 amino acids. V lost 7 bases to trimming and J lost 0 bases, with 10 bases between them. The V gene's germline CDR1 is KGHSH and CDR2 LQKENI. CDR3 sequence reads: CASWSDSSYEQYF. CDR3 bases: TGTGCCAGCTGGTCGGACAGCTCCTACGAGCAGTACTTC.

This clonotype was seen a handful of times. CDR3 loop: CASNDRVLGDGELFF. The CDR3 DNA sequence: TGTGCCAGCAACGACCGGGTGCTCGGGGACGGGGAGCTGTTTTTT. The gene calls are TRBV6-2 or TRBV6-3 and TRBJ2-2, with a tentative D call TRBD2 (5 bases). The V end was cut by 7 bases, the J end by 7 bases, with 19 bases between. Germline values: CDR1 MNHEY, CDR2 SVGEGT. This CDR3 is 15 amino acids long.

This clonotype was recorded many times. CDR3 bases: TGTGCCAGCAGCTTAGGTCTACAGGGAGGAGAGACCCAGTACTTC. Amino acids: CASSLGLQGGETQYF. The rearrangement uses TRBV7-9 and TRBJ2-5, with D possibly being TRBD1 or TRBD2 (6 bases each). Germline V CDR1 and CDR2: SEHNR, FQNEAQ (reference sequence). The CDR3 spans 15 residues. Trimming stripped 1 base from V and 4 bases from J, with 13 bases between.

A few counts support this clonotype. The CDR3 bases are TGCGCCAGCAGCCAGCTATTGACAGGGGTCGTAAAGACCCAGTACTTC. Amino acid sequence: CASSQLLTGVVKTQYF. The chain is built from TRBV4-1 and TRBJ2-5, with 8 bases that match TRBD1. The junction had 12 bases not matched to a gene; V was cut back by 3 bases and J by 6 bases. CDR3 size: 16 residues. Germline assignment: CDR1 MGHRA and CDR2 YSYEKL.

This clonotype was seen at least ten times. The CDR3 DNA follows: TGTGCCAGCGTAATGATGGACGGATACGAGCAGTACTTC. Protein sequence: CASVMMDGYEQYF. This chain connects TRBV12-3 or TRBV12-4 to TRBJ2-7; D is unresolved. The CDR3 spans 13 residues. Trimming stripped 8 bases from V and 4 bases from J, with 15 bases between.

This clonotype has a handful of counts. The gene calls are TRBV6-2 or TRBV6-3 and TRBJ1-1; D is uncertain. The CDR3 spans 14 residues. The V end lost 0 bases, the J end lost 1 base, and 6 bases lay between the germline ends. Per the germline V gene, CDR1 is MNHEY and CDR2 is SVGEGT. This CDR3 reads CASSYSSANTEAFF. As DNA, the CDR3 is TGTGCCAGCAGTTACTCGTCAGCGAACACTGAAGCTTTCTTT.

There are a few counts of this clonotype. This sequence joins TRBV12-3 or TRBV12-4 and TRBJ1-2, with D possibly matching TRBD1 (6 bases). Trimming removed 2 bases from V and 5 bases from J, with 15 bases in between. The CDR3 has 15 amino acids. The chain's CDR3 is CASSLLRGQGYGYTF. The CDR3 DNA reads TGTGCCAGCAGTTTATTACGCGGCCAGGGGTATGGCTACACCTTC.

V and J are TRBV5-1 and TRBJ2-1, with D maybe TRBD2 (6 bases). Trimming took off 0 bases at V and 6 bases at J, with 10 bases between the two ends. Germline assignment: CDR1 SGHRS and CDR2 YFSETQ. This CDR3 region has 14 residues. CDR3 bases: TGCGCCAGCAGCTTGGAACTAGCATCCAATGAGCAGTTCTTC. Residues: CASSLELASNEQFF.

This sequence joins TRBV2 and TRBJ2-1; tentatively, D is TRBD1 (5 bases). V gave up 6 bases and J gave up 7 bases, with 16 bases separating them. The CDR3 is made up of 14 amino acids. The germline V gene has CDR1 SNHLY and CDR2 FYNNEI. The CDR3 region has the DNA TGTGCCAGCAGGGATCAGGGTTTAGATAATGAGCAGTTCTTC. Amino acid sequence: CASRDQGLDNEQFF.

Ten or more counts support this clonotype. The chain is built from TRBV10-3 and TRBJ2-7; a possible D gene is TRBD1 (5 bases). This CDR3 is built from 15 residues. The V gene lost 6 bases and the J gene lost 5 bases, with 20 bases spanning the gap. Germline CDR1 ENHRY, CDR2 SYGVKD. CDR3 region: CAIRGVGPSGDEQYF. CDR3 sequence (DNA): TGTGCCATCAGAGGGGTTGGGCCAAGTGGCGACGAGCAGTACTTC.

This clonotype was counted only a few times. This chain's CDR3 is CASSRDRGGDGYTF. The CDR3 region has the DNA TGTGCCAGCAGTCGGGACAGGGGCGGTGATGGCTACACCTTC. This chain connects TRBV12-3 or TRBV12-4 to TRBJ1-2; 10 positions match TRBD1. The CDR3 has 14 residues. V was pared by 5 bases and J by 6 bases, with 6 bases of the junction left unmatched.

There are many counts of this clonotype. The gene calls are TRBV5-1 and TRBJ1-1; D is ambiguous. The CDR3 totals 12 residues. The germline V gene has CDR1 SGHRS and CDR2 YFSETQ. Between the trimmed V and J ends, which lost 5 bases and 6 bases, there was a span of 11 bases. The CDR3 DNA follows: TGCGCCAGCAGTTCTACTACTTCTGAAGCTTTCTTT. Translation gives CASSSTTSEAFF.

The chain carries TRBV4-3 and TRBJ2-7; D may be TRBD1 (5 bases). Trimming cost V 3 bases and J 4 bases, with 13 bases left between them. The CDR3 loop spans 14 amino acids. Germline CDR1 reads LGHNA; CDR2 reads YSLEER. The chain's CDR3 is CASSHYTDTYEQYF. The CDR3 DNA sequence: TGCGCCAGCAGCCATTACACGGACACGTACGAGCAGTACTTC.

The CDR3 spells CAISESLAGIYNEQFF. CDR3 nucleotides: TGTGCCATCAGTGAGTCGTTAGCGGGAATCTACAATGAGCAGTTCTTC. The chain couples TRBV10-3 to TRBJ2-1, with 8 bases matching TRBD2. This CDR3 has 16 residues. CDR1 and CDR2 from the germline V gene are ENHRY and SYGVKD. V trimming: 0 bases; J trimming: 3 bases; junction bases outside the gene matches: 4.

This clonotype showed up many times. The gene calls are TRBV4-2 and TRBJ2-4; TRBD1 aligns across 9 bases. The CDR3 is made up of 14 amino acids. Germline loops: CDR1 LGHNA, CDR2 YNFKEQ. With 4 bases clipped from V and 8 bases from J, the junction kept 6 bases outside the gene matches. In nucleotides, the CDR3 is TGTGCCAGCAGCCCTGGGACAGGGAGGTACATTCAGTACTTC. It translates to CASSPGTGRYIQYF.

This rearrangement joins TRBV7-2 to TRBJ1-2; tentatively, D is TRBD1 (6 bases). The length of the CDR3 is 14 residues. The germline CDR1 and CDR2 sequences are SGHTA and FQGNSA. Trimming took off 4 bases at V and 4 bases at J, with 13 bases between the two ends. The CDR3 loop is CASSSHPDSYGYTF. The CDR3 bases are TGTGCCAGCAGCTCACACCCGGACAGCTATGGCTACACCTTC. The variable domain in full, completed from reference TRBV7-2 and TRBJ1-2, reads GAGVSQSPSNKVTEKGKDVELRCDPISGHTALYWYRQSLGQGLEFLIYFQGNSAPDKSGLPSDRFSAERTGGSVSTLTIQRTQQEDSAVYLCASSSHPDSYGYTFGSGTRLTVV.

This clonotype was detected a few times. The CDR3 nucleotides are TGTGCCATCAGTGCTGAGGCGGGTGAGCAGTTCTTC. This translates into CAISAEAGEQFF. The J gene is TRBJ2-1, the V gene TRBV10-3, with D maybe TRBD2 (5 bases). The CDR3 sequence is 12 residues long. Germline V CDR1 and CDR2: ENHRY, SYGVKD. With 4 bases removed from V and 9 bases from J, the gap between germline ends came to 10 bases.

The chain combines TRBV12-3 or TRBV12-4 with TRBJ2-4; 7 bases are shared with TRBD2. The J segment lost 8 bases and the V segment lost 6 bases, leaving 7 bases of the junction unmatched. CDR3 length equals 13 residues. Here the CDR3 reads CASRSSGADIQYF. CDR3 nucleotides: TGTGCCAGCAGATCCAGCGGGGCAGACATTCAGTACTTC.